These 25 T cell receptor beta chains share one sample of origin, sequenced in a study of response to subunit inactivated influenza vaccine. In TCRdb, the RT-PCR reads were re-called with MiXCR into one record per CDR3 protein. The sample includes some 800,000 distinct CDR3 sequences, less than 25% of them seen just once. The sample here was PBMCs from blood, taken around 5 days after vaccination. The receptors stem from a man in his fifties who received an inactivated influenza vaccine.

This sequence joins TRBV30 and TRBJ2-7; D possibly uses TRBD1 or TRBD2 (5 bases each). This CDR3 has 14 residues. Per germline, CDR1 GTSNPN and CDR2 SVGIG (reference sequence). The V end lost 5 bases, the J end lost 3 bases, and 17 bases lay between the germline ends. DNA for the CDR3: TGTGCCTGGGGAGAGGGGTCCGTTAGCTACGAGCAGTACTTC. Its translation: CAWGEGSVSYEQYF. The whole variable domain, filled in from reference TRBV30 and TRBJ2-7, reads SQTIHQWPATLVQPVGSPLSLECTVEGTSNPNLYWYRQAAGRGLQLLFYSVGIGQISSEVPQNLSASRPQDRQFILSSKKLLLSDSGFYLCAWGEGSVSYEQYFGPGTRLTVT.

This clonotype was counted a few times. This chain connects TRBV20-1 to TRBJ2-5; the D gene is possibly TRBD1 (5 bases). V was cut by 3 bases and J by 4 bases, with 6 bases left in between. This CDR3 region has 11 residues. Germline V gene lookup returns CDR1 DFQATT and CDR2 SNEGSKA (reference sequence). The CDR3 sequence is CSASRVETQYF. Written as DNA, the CDR3 is TGCAGTGCTAGCAGGGTAGAGACCCAGTACTTC.

The chain couples TRBV4-2 to TRBJ2-2, with 8 bases aligning to TRBD2. The length of the CDR3 is 16 residues. V lost 1 base and J lost 2; bases outside the gene matches: 3. In germline, CDR1 is LGHNA, CDR2 YNFKEQ. This CDR3 reads CASSQGLARNTGELFF. CDR3 DNA sequence: TGTGCCAGCAGCCAAGGACTAGCGCGTAACACCGGGGAGCTGTTTTTT.

The rearrangement uses TRBV20-1 and TRBJ1-5; 7 bases align to TRBD1. V lost 5 bases, J lost 2 bases, and 6 bases stayed unmatched. Germline-derived CDR1 and CDR2 are DFQATT and SNEGSKA (reference sequence). The CDR3 consists of 14 residues. The CDR3 DNA sequence: TGCAGTGCTCAGGGGGGGGCAGGCAATCAGCCCCAGCATTTT. Encoded protein: CSAQGGAGNQPQHF.

The genes are TRBV7-2 and TRBJ1-1; 10 bases fit TRBD1. Germline V gene sequence: CDR1 SGHTA, CDR2 FQGNSA. Unmatched junction bases numbered 3, after V lost 4 bases and J lost 1 base. The CDR3 length is 15 residues. The DNA of the CDR3 is TGTGCCAGCAGCTCGACAGGGGGCGAGAACACTGAAGCTTTCTTT. This gives the protein CASSSTGGENTEAFF.

V and J are TRBV6-2 or TRBV6-3 and TRBJ2-7; 9 nucleotides align to TRBD1. With V trimmed by 6 bases and J by 6 bases, 3 bases remained unmatched. The germline gives CDR1 MNHEY, CDR2 SVGEGT. This CDR3 comprises 12 residues. CDR3 amino acids: CASRQTGGEQYF. CDR3 in DNA: TGTGCCAGCAGGCAGACAGGGGGCGAGCAGTACTTC.

The chain has TRBV6-1 and TRBJ2-3, with D perhaps matching TRBD2 (5 bases). CDR1 is MNHNS and CDR2 is SASEGT in the germline V gene. The V end lost 5 bases, the J end lost 4 bases, and 16 bases lay between the germline ends. The CDR3 loop spans 15 amino acids. This chain's CDR3 is CASSMSGRWSDTQYF. CDR3 DNA sequence: TGTGCCAGCAGTATGAGCGGAAGGTGGTCAGATACGCAGTATTTT.

This clonotype was observed many times. This rearrangement joins TRBV10-3 to TRBJ2-7; 9 positions agree with TRBD1. This CDR3 is built from 15 residues. The germline V gene has CDR1 ENHRY and CDR2 SYGVKD. V was pared by 0 bases and J by 5 bases, with 5 bases of the junction left unmatched. The CDR3 region has the DNA TGTGCCATCAGTGAGTCACGGACAGGGGTCCACGAGCAGTACTTC. Protein: CAISESRTGVHEQYF.

This clonotype was seen more than once but under ten times. The rearrangement uses TRBV12-3 or TRBV12-4 and TRBJ2-3; TRBD1 agrees at 9 bases. The CDR3 is made up of 16 amino acids. J gave up 2 bases and V 4 bases, and 7 bases lay outside the gene matches. CDR3 coding DNA: TGTGCCAGCAGTTCAACCGGGACAGGGCCCACAGATACGCAGTATTTT. Its translation: CASSSTGTGPTDTQYF.

This clonotype was seen more than once but under ten times. The CDR3 bases are TGTGCCAGCAGCCCCCTTGGTGACAATGAGCAGTTCTTC. Translating it yields CASSPLGDNEQFF. The chain links TRBV9 to TRBJ2-1; D remains unclear. CDR1 is SGDLS and CDR2 is YYNGEE in the germline V gene. Deletions cut 4 bases from V and 5 bases from J, with 10 bases between. The CDR3 has 13 amino acids.

The J gene is TRBJ2-7, the V gene TRBV20-1; 7 bases fit TRBD1. The CDR3 loop spans 14 amino acids. Germline CDR1 and CDR2: DFQATT and SNEGSKA (reference sequence). The V and J ends lost 4 bases and 4 bases, in that order; junction bases with no gene match: 10. Here the CDR3 DNA reads TGCAGTGCTATCGCCGGGACAGCTTCGTACGAGCAGTACTTC. Protein: CSAIAGTASYEQYF.

This clonotype was observed a handful of times. J is TRBJ1-1 and V is TRBV20-1, with a tentative D call TRBD1 (6 bases). Between the trimmed V and J ends, which lost 5 bases and 2 bases, there was a span of 15 bases. This CDR3 spans 14 amino acids. Germline CDR1 and CDR2: DFQATT and SNEGSKA (reference sequence). CDR3 DNA: TGCAGTGCTGGGGCCGGGACACTAAACACTGAAGCTTTCTTT. Protein: CSAGAGTLNTEAFF.

This clonotype was detected only a few times. The V and J genes are TRBV20-1 and TRBJ2-7; a weak D match, TRBD1 (6 bases). The germline gives CDR1 DFQATT, CDR2 SNEGSKA (reference sequence). The CDR3 totals 15 residues. V dropped 5 bases and J dropped 2 bases, with 19 bases sitting between them. Here the CDR3 reads CSAGQYGTPTYEQYF. In DNA form, the CDR3 reads TGCAGTGCTGGCCAGTACGGGACACCAACCTACGAGCAGTACTTC.

This clonotype was observed a few times. The rearrangement joins TRBV10-3 to TRBJ2-1; the match to TRBD2 covers 9 bases. CDR1 and CDR2 from the germline V gene are ENHRY and SYGVKD. The CDR3 consists of 13 residues. J lost 7 bases, V lost 11 bases, and 9 bases had no gene match. The CDR3 DNA is TGTGCCGCAGGCGGGAGGGCCGGGAATGAGCAGTTCTTC. It translates to CAAGGRAGNEQFF.

The chain couples TRBV4-2 to TRBJ1-5; 8 positions match TRBD1. With 0 bases clipped from V and 2 bases from J, the junction kept 9 bases outside the gene matches. The CDR3 has 18 amino acids. Germline V gene sequence: CDR1 LGHNA, CDR2 YNFKEQ. This CDR3 reads CASSQDYQGALRNQPQHF. CDR3 nucleotide sequence: TGTGCCAGCAGCCAAGATTATCAGGGGGCTTTACGCAATCAGCCCCAGCATTTT.

This clonotype was picked up a small number of times. The V and J genes are TRBV6-5 and TRBJ2-3, with TRBD2 matching over 8 bases. This CDR3 contains 15 residues. Germline loops: CDR1 MNHEY, CDR2 SVGAGI. V trimming: 2 bases; J trimming: 5 bases; junction bases outside the gene matches: 6. The CDR3 protein is CASSYAAGVGDTQYF. The CDR3 nucleotides are TGTGCCAGCAGTTACGCAGCGGGGGTAGGAGATACGCAGTATTTT.

This clonotype was detected a few times. The chain employs TRBV7-2 and TRBJ1-4, with D possibly matching TRBD1 (5 bases). V was trimmed by 5 bases and J by 8 bases, leaving 12 bases between them. The germline V gene has CDR1 SGHTA and CDR2 FQGNSA. The CDR3 has 13 amino acids. CDR3 protein: CASSPRTREKLFF. The CDR3 nucleotides read TGTGCCAGCAGCCCCCGGACACGGGAAAAACTGTTTTTT.

The CDR3 DNA sequence: TGTGCCAGCAGCCTAGCGGGAGGTTGGTACAATGAGCAGTTCTTC. This codes for CASSLAGGWYNEQFF. The chain links TRBV7-3 to TRBJ2-1, with 11 bases lining up with TRBD2. The CDR3 length is 15 residues. CDR1 SGHTA and CDR2 FQGTGA come from the germline V gene. With 5 bases clipped from V and 4 bases from J, the junction kept 4 bases outside the gene matches.

This clonotype occurred a few times. The chain joins TRBV5-1 to TRBJ2-3; no reliable D call. There are 14 residues in the CDR3. V was cut by 3 bases and J by 1 base, with 9 bases left in between. CDR1 is SGHRS, CDR2 YFSETQ, per germline. CDR3 amino acids: CASSSERRTDTQYF. The DNA of the CDR3 is TGCGCCAGCAGCTCCGAACGGCGCACAGATACGCAGTATTTT.

This clonotype came up a few times. The gene calls are TRBV29-1 and TRBJ2-7; 9 nucleotides line up with TRBD2. The J segment lost 7 bases and the V segment lost 1 base, leaving 8 bases of the junction unmatched. Germline values: CDR1 SQVTM, CDR2 ANQGSEA. The CDR3 is 14 residues long. The CDR3 bases are TGCAGCGTTGAAGGGGAGACTAGCGGTGGGGAGCAGTACTTC. Its protein product is CSVEGETSGGEQYF.

V gene TRBV27 combines with J gene TRBJ2-1; a weak D match, TRBD1 (5 bases). Trimming took 4 bases from V and 1 from J, leaving 14 bases between them. CDR3 length: 16 amino acids. CDR1 and CDR2 (germline): MNHEY, SMNVEV (reference sequence). The CDR3 protein is CASSSPRVGSYNEQFF. The CDR3 region has the DNA TGTGCCAGCAGTTCGCCCAGGGTGGGATCCTACAATGAGCAGTTCTTC.

The V gene is TRBV27, the J gene TRBJ2-5, with D perhaps matching TRBD1 (5 bases). Per the germline V gene, CDR1 is MNHEY and CDR2 is SMNVEV (reference sequence). The length of the CDR3 is 17 residues. V was shortened by 4 bases and J by 5 bases, with 23 bases between the two germline ends. Written as DNA, the CDR3 is TGTGCCAGCAGTTCTCGCCAGGGTACTTCAATTAGGGAGACCCAGTACTTC. This sequence encodes CASSSRQGTSIRETQYF.

CDR3 loop: CASSIGGAGPVYNEQFF. The CDR3 DNA sequence: TGTGCCAGTAGTATAGGTGGGGCAGGGCCCGTTTACAATGAGCAGTTCTTC. The chain carries TRBV19 and TRBJ2-1; possibly TRBD1 for D (5 bases). The V gene lost 1 base and the J gene lost 4 bases, with 17 bases spanning the gap. Per the germline V gene, CDR1 is LNHDA and CDR2 is SQIVND (reference sequence). There are 17 residues in the CDR3.

This clonotype was seen a handful of times. The CDR3 sequence: CASTSTAVTYEQYF. The CDR3 DNA is TGTGCCAGCACCTCCACGGCGGTGACCTACGAGCAGTACTTC. The chain recombines TRBV28 with TRBJ2-7, with D unresolved. Germline V gene lookup returns CDR1 MDHEN and CDR2 SYDVKM. The CDR3 spans 14 residues. The V and J ends lost 7 bases and 2 bases respectively, with 15 bases between them. The variable domain in full, completed from reference TRBV28 and TRBJ2-7, reads DVKVTQSSRYLVKRTGEKVFLECVQDMDHENMFWYRQDPGLGLRLIYFSYDVKMKEKGDIPEGYSVSREKKERFSLILESASTNQTSMYLCASTSTAVTYEQYFGPGTRLTVT.

This clonotype came up many times. For the CDR3, the DNA is TGCAGTGCTAGAGATCGGACTAGCGGGAGAGGCGAGCAGTACTTC. Translating gives CSARDRTSGRGEQYF. This rearrangement joins TRBV20-1 to TRBJ2-7, with 13 bases aligning to TRBD2. The germline gives CDR1 DFQATT, CDR2 SNEGSKA (reference sequence). Trimming took 0 bases from V and 6 from J; bases not matched to a gene: 5. The CDR3 consists of 15 residues.